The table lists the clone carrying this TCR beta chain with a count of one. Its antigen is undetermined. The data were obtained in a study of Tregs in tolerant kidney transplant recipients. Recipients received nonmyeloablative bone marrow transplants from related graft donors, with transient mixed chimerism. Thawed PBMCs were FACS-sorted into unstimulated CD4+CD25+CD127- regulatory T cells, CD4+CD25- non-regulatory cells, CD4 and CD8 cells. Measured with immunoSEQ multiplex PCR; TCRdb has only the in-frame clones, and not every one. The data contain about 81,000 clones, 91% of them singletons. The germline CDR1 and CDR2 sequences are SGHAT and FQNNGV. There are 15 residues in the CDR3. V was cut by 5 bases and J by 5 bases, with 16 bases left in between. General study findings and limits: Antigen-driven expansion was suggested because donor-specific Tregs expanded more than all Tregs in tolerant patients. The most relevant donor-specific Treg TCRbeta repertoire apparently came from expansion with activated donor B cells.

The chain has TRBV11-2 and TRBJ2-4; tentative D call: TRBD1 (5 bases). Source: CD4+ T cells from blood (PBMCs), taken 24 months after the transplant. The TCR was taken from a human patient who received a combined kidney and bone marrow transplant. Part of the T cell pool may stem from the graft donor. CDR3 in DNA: TGTGCCAGCAGCCCCCCCCCAGGGCACGAAAACATTCAGTACTTC. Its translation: CASSPPPGHENIQYF.